The rows below give T cell receptor beta chains drawn from one sample of a study of blood T cell repertoires in COVID-19. Profiled with immunoSEQ multiplex PCR; TCRdb holds only in-frame clones, not every one. The repertoire holds around 260,000 clones, with 88% as singletons. The sequencing sample was made of peripheral blood. The receptors originated from a man in his sixties who had recovered from COVID-19. Both conserved end residues are part of each CDR3. A D gene is named only where the DNA matches it firmly. Size is omitted from some rows. Given values are once, few, many or a class for expanded clones.

j_call v_call clone_size d_call cdr3_nt cdr3_aa
TRBJ2-1 TRBV4-2 NA TRBD2 TGTGCCAGCAGCCTCCTAGCGGGGGGGCCCAATGAGCAGTTCTTC CASSLLAGGPNEQFF
TRBJ1-1 TRBV6-5 NA NA TGTGCCAGCAGTTACAGGTCAGGGGACGCTTTCTTT CASSYRSGDAFF
TRBJ2-2 TRBV7-7 NA NA TGTGCATCAAAGGAGCGGAACACCGGGGAGCTGTTTTTT CASKERNTGELFF
TRBJ2-3 TRBV9 NA NA TGTGCCAGCAGCTCAGATCAGGGTACGCAGTATTTT CASSSDQGTQYF
TRBJ1-6 TRBV4-2 NA TRBD1 TGTGCCAGCAGCCAGAGACCGGGACAGGGGTTGCCACCCCTCCACTTT CASSQRPGQGLPPLHF
TRBJ2-7 TRBV6-2/TRBV6-3 once TRBD2 TGTGCCAGCAGTTACCCCTCGTCTAGCGGGGGCCCTCCGTACGACTACGAGCAGTACTTC CASSYPSSSGGPPYDYEQYF
TRBJ2-7 TRBV18 NA NA TGTGCCAGCTCACCACCGACGGGAAGAGCCTACGAGCAGTACTTC CASSPPTGRAYEQYF
TRBJ2-3 TRBV7-3 once TRBD2 TGTGCCAGCAGACGACTAGCGGGGAGCACAGATACGCAGTATTTT CASRRLAGSTDTQYF
TRBJ1-1 TRBV5-1 NA NA TGCGCCAGCAGCTGGGCCGGGGGCACTGAAGCTTTCTTT CASSWAGGTEAFF
TRBJ2-1 TRBV6-5 NA NA TGTGCCAGCAGTTACAGGGGTGGGATCTACAATGAGCAGTTCTTC CASSYRGGIYNEQFF
TRBJ2-6 TRBV5-8 NA NA TGTGCCAGCAGCGTTACAGTTAGCTCTGGGGCCAACGTCCTGACTTTC CASSVTVSSGANVLTF
TRBJ2-7 TRBV6-5 few NA TGTGCCAGCAGTTACGAGGCAGGGGACTCCTACGAGCAGTACTTC CASSYEAGDSYEQYF
TRBJ1-4 TRBV18 NA NA TGTGCCAGCTCACCATCAAGGAGTAATGAAAAACTGTTTTTT CASSPSRSNEKLFF
TRBJ2-5 TRBV18 NA NA TGTGCCAGCTCACCACGGCAGGGACAAGAGACCCAGTACTTC CASSPRQGQETQYF
TRBJ1-2 TRBV2 NA TRBD1 TGTGCCAGCACATCGGGACAGAACTATGGCTACACCTTC CASTSGQNYGYTF
TRBJ2-2 TRBV24-1 NA NA TGTGCCACCAGTGATTACGGGACATTCAACACCGGGGAGCTGTTTTTT CATSDYGTFNTGELFF
TRBJ1-2 TRBV4-2 NA NA TGTGCCAGCAGCCAAGCTTCCCAGGGCGGGGGGTACTATGGCTACACCTTC CASSQASQGGGYYGYTF
TRBJ2-7 TRBV4-1 NA TRBD2 TGCGCCAGCAGCCAAGGCGGGGGGGCTCCCTACGAGCAGTACTTC CASSQGGGAPYEQYF
TRBJ1-6 TRBV2 NA NA TGTGCCAGCATCTATGGACTGCGGGCCTTAAGCTCACCCCTCCACTTT CASIYGLRALSSPLHF
TRBJ2-3 TRBV5-1 NA TRBD2 TGCGCCAGCAGCTTGGCAGCGGGGACAGATACGCAGTATTTT CASSLAAGTDTQYF
TRBJ1-6 TRBV2 NA NA TGTGCCAGCACCTTTTCCGCGAATTCACCCCTCCACTTT CASTFSANSPLHF
TRBJ1-6 TRBV6-1 NA TRBD1 TGTGCCAGCAGTGCCCTGGACAGGAGCCGTAATTCACCCCTCCACTTT CASSALDRSRNSPLHF
TRBJ2-3 TRBV11-2 NA NA TGTGCCAGCAGCTTTATACTCACAGATACGCAGTATTTT CASSFILTDTQYF
TRBJ2-7 TRBV24-1 NA NA TGTGCCACCAGTGAAGGGGCAGGCTACGAGCAGTACTTC CATSEGAGYEQYF
TRBJ2-1 TRBV19 NA TRBD2 TGTGCCAGTAGTATGGTAGCGGGGGGAGTAAATGAGCAGTTCTTC CASSMVAGGVNEQFF
TRBJ1-6 TRBV5-6 NA NA TGTGCCAGCAGCTTGATGGGGCAGGGAAATTCACCCCTCCACTTT CASSLMGQGNSPLHF
TRBJ2-2 TRBV27 NA NA TGTGCCAGCAGTTTATCGAGGAGGGGTGCCGGGGAGCTGTTTTTT CASSLSRRGAGELFF
TRBJ2-3 TRBV7-3 once TRBD2 TGTGCCAGCAGCTTACCTAGCGGGGGGGCAGATACGCAGTATTTT CASSLPSGGADTQYF